These 14 T cell receptor beta chains were all obtained from the same sample, sequenced in a study of blood T cell repertoires in COVID-19. Clones were read by immunoSEQ multiplex PCR, and TCRdb kept only the in-frame ones, dropping some. The sample lists roughly 120,000 clones, 65% to 80% occurring once. Sequenced: peripheral blood. All receptors derive from a man in his forties or fifties with acute or convalescent COVID-19.

This chain uses TRBV27 with TRBJ2-1; 8 bases map to TRBD2. Germline V CDR1 and CDR2: MNHEY, SMNVEV (reference sequence). The CDR3 extends over 14 amino acids. Trimming removed 3 bases from V and 8 bases from J; junction bases left unmatched: 6. CDR3 residues: CASSFSREAYEQFF. Here the CDR3 DNA reads TGTGCCAGCAGTTTCTCGCGGGAGGCGTATGAGCAGTTCTTC.

This clone came up once. J is TRBJ2-1 and V is TRBV23-1; 7 bases are shared with TRBD2. TRBV23-1 is assigned to the ORF class and has an uncertain function. The length of the CDR3 is 15 residues. J was trimmed by 5 bases and V by 4 bases; bases with no gene match: 8. DNA for the CDR3: TGCGCCAGCAGTCGGGGGGGAGTTATGGACAATGAGCAGTTCTTC. Its protein is CASSRGGVMDNEQFF.

V and J are TRBV9 and TRBJ1-1; TRBD1 is a possible D gene (5 bases). V shed 4 bases and J shed 4 bases, with 14 bases lying between them. This CDR3 has 14 amino acids. Germline CDR1 and CDR2: SGDLS and YYNGEE. The CDR3 protein is CASSPYFQGTEAFF. In nucleotides, the CDR3 is TGTGCCAGCAGCCCCTACTTCCAGGGCACTGAAGCTTTCTTT.

A remark on this clone: A junction boundary mismatches the germline segment, possibly from a read error. At the DNA level, this CDR3 is encoded by other sequences in the same sample as well. The V call is TRBV11-2, the J call TRBJ2-1, with 9 bases matching TRBD2. Germline V gene data show CDR1 as SGHAT and CDR2 as FQNNGV. This CDR3 has 13 residues. The CDR3: CASSLRAGGQKFF. CDR3 sequence (DNA): TGTGCTAGCAGCTTGAGGGCGGGAGGGCAAAAGTTCTTC.

The chain employs TRBV3-1 (or the pseudogene TRBV3-2) and TRBJ2-1, with D uncertain. The germline CDR1 and CDR2 sequences are LGHDT and YNNKEL (reference sequence). V was shortened by 1 base and J by 0 bases, with 13 bases between the two germline ends. This CDR3 is built from 17 residues. CDR3 nucleotide sequence: TGTGCCAGCAGCCAAGGAACTTACGGTAGCTCCTACAATGAGCAGTTCTTC. Translated, it gives CASSQGTYGSSYNEQFF.

V is TRBV10-2 and J is TRBJ1-3; 9 bases match TRBD1. The CDR3 runs 15 residues. Trimming removed 6 bases from V and 3 bases from J; junction bases left unmatched: 6. The germline CDR1 and CDR2 sequences are WSHSY and SAAADI. The CDR3 DNA follows: TGCGCCAGCAGAGCGGGACAGGGTTTTGGAAACACCATATATTTT. Amino acids: CASRAGQGFGNTIYF.

The table lists this clone with a few counts. This specimen includes other DNA sequences encoding the same CDR3. The chain has TRBV19 and TRBJ1-5, with 10 bases aligning to TRBD1. The CDR3 has 14 residues. Germline loops: CDR1 LNHDA, CDR2 SQIVND (reference sequence). The trim removed 9 bases at V and 2 bases at J, leaving 4 bases unmatched. Here the CDR3 DNA reads TGTGCCAGCTCAGGGACAGGGGGCAATCAGCCCCAGCATTTT. Encoded protein: CASSGTGGNQPQHF. The full variable domain, its missing parts supplied by reference TRBV19 and TRBJ1-5, is DGGITQSPKYLFRKEGQNVTLSCEQNLNHDAMYWYRQDPGQGLRLIYYSQIVNDFQKGDIAEGYSVSREKKESFPLTVTSAQKNPTAFYLCASSGTGGNQPQHFGDGTRLSIL.

The V and J genes are TRBV6-5 and TRBJ1-3, with TRBD1 as a possible D gene (6 bases). Germline V gives CDR1 MNHEY, CDR2 SVGAGI. Trimming pared 6 bases from V and 2 bases from J, leaving 14 bases between. The CDR3 runs to 15 residues. CDR3 sequence reads: CASRSTGSAGNTIYF. Here the CDR3 DNA reads TGTGCCAGCAGAAGCACAGGGTCGGCTGGAAACACCATATATTTT.

This chain links TRBV30 with TRBJ1-6; D possibly corresponds to TRBD1 (5 bases). In germline, CDR1 is GTSNPN, CDR2 SVGIG (reference sequence). This CDR3 is built from 12 residues. V was trimmed by 5 bases and J by 6 bases, leaving 8 bases between them. In nucleotides, the CDR3 is TGTGCCTGGGGAACAGGTAATTCACCCCTCCACTTT. Its protein product is CAWGTGNSPLHF.

This clone was seen once. The V call is TRBV7-6, the J call TRBJ2-2; 11 nucleotides line up with TRBD2. Germline loops: CDR1 SGHVS, CDR2 FNYEAQ. J lost 1 base, V lost 1 base, and 5 bases had no gene match. CDR3 length equals 18 residues. CDR3 nucleotide sequence: TGTGCCAGCAGCTTAGTTGGACTAGCGGGTCAGAACACCGGGGAGCTGTTTTTT. Translated, it gives CASSLVGLAGQNTGELFF. The entire variable domain, with the rest obtained from reference TRBV7-6 and TRBJ2-2, is as follows: GAGVSQSPRYKVTKRGQDVALRCDPISGHVSLYWYRQALGQGPEFLTYFNYEAQQDKSGLPNDRFSAERPEGSISTLTIQRTEQRDSAMYRCASSLVGLAGQNTGELFFGEGSRLTVL.

V and J are TRBV14 and TRBJ2-7, with unresolved D. The CDR3 consists of 14 residues. Deletions cut 0 bases from V and 6 bases from J, with 12 bases between. Per the germline V gene, CDR1 is SGHDN and CDR2 is FVKESK. CDR3 coding DNA: TGTGCCAGCAGCCAAGAGTTTTCCTCCGTCGAGCAGTACTTC. Its protein is CASSQEFSSVEQYF.

This chain joins TRBV3-1 (or the pseudogene TRBV3-2) and TRBJ2-3; TRBD2 matches at 8 bases. Germline CDR1 and CDR2: LGHDT and YNNKEL (reference sequence). V lost 1 base and J lost 1; bases outside the gene matches: 4. The CDR3 length is 16 residues. This CDR3 reads CASSQGGAGGTDTQYF. The CDR3 nucleotides are TGTGCCAGCAGCCAAGGGGGAGCGGGGGGCACAGATACGCAGTATTTT.

The V and J genes are TRBV24-1 and TRBJ1-1, with 7 bases lining up with TRBD1. Looked up from germline, CDR1 is KGHDR and CDR2 is SFDVKD. V lost 3 bases to trimming and J lost 3 bases; unmatched junction nucleotides: 0. This CDR3 is built from 13 residues. In DNA, the CDR3 is TGTGCCACCAGTGATGGGACAGACACTGAAGCTTTCTTT. Its protein is CATSDGTDTEAFF.

This clone occurred a few times. The V and J genes are TRBV11-2 and TRBJ1-1; D not certain. Trimming cost V 1 base and J 0 bases, with 3 bases left between them. The CDR3 consists of 13 residues. Germline V gene lookup returns CDR1 SGHAT and CDR2 FQNNGV. The DNA of the CDR3 is TGTGCCAGCAGCTTAGGAGTGAACACTGAAGCTTTCTTT. Translation: CASSLGVNTEAFF.